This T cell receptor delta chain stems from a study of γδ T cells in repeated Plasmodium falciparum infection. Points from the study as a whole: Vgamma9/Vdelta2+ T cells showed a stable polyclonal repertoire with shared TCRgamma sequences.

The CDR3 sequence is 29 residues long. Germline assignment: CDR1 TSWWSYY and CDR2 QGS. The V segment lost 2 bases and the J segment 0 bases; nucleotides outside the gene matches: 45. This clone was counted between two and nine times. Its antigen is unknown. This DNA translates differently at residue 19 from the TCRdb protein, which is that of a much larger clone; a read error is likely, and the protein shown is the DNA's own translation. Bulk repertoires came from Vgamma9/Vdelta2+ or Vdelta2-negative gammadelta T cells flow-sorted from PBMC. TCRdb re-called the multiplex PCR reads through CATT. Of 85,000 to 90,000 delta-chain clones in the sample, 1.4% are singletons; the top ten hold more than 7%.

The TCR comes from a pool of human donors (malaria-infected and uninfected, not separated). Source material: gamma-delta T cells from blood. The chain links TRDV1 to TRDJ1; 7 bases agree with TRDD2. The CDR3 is CALGETGSCHSYDNVLSGNTPTYTDKLIF. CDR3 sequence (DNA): TGTGCTCTTGGGGAAACGGGGTCCTGTCATTCCTACGATAATGTACTTTCTGGGAATACGCCCACGTACACCGATAAACTCATCTTT.